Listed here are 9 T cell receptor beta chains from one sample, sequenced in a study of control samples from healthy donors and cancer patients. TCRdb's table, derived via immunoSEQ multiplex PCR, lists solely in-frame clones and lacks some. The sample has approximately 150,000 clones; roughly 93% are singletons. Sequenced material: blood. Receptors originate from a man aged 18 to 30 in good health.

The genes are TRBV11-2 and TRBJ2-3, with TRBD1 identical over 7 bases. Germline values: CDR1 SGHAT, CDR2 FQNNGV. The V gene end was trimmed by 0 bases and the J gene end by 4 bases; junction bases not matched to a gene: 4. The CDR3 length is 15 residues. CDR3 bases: TGTGCCAGCAGCTTAGAAGACAGGGAGTCAGATACGCAGTATTTT. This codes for CASSLEDRESDTQYF.

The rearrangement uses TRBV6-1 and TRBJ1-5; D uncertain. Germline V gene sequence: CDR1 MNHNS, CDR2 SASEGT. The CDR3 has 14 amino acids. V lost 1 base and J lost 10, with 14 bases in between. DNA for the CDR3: TGTGCCAGCAGTGAAGGGATAGGCCGGGGACCCCAGCATTTT. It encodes CASSEGIGRGPQHF.

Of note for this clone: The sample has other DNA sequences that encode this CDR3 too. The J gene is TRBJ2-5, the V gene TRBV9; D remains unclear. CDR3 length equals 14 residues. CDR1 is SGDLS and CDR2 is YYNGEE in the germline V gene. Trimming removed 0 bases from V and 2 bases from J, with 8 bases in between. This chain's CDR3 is CASSVEGRQETQYF. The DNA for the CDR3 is TGTGCCAGCAGCGTAGAAGGCAGACAAGAGACCCAGTACTTC.

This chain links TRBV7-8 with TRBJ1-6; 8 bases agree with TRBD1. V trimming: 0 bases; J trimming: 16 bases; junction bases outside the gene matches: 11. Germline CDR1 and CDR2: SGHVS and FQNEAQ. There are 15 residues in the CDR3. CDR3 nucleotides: TGTGCCAGCAGCTTAGCGGGGGACGGACAGGGTCGTCTCCACTTT. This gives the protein CASSLAGDGQGRLHF.

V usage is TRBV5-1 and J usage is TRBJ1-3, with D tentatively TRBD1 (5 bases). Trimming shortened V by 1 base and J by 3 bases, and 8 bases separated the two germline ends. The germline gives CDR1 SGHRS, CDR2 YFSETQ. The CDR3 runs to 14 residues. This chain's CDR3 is CASSLTGGGNTIYF. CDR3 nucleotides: TGCGCCAGCAGCTTGACAGGTGGTGGAAACACCATATATTTT.

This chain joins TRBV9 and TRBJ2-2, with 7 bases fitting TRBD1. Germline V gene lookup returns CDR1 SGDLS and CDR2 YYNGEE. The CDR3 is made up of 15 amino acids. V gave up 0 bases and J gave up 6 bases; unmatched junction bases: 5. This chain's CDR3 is CASSVDGTESGELFF. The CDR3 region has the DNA TGTGCCAGCAGCGTAGATGGGACAGAGTCCGGGGAGCTGTTTTTT.

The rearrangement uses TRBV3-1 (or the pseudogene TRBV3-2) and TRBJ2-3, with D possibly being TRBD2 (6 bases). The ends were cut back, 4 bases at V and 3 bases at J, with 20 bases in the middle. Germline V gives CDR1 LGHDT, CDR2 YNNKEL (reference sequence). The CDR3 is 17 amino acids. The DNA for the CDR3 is TGTGCCAGCAGCCTACCGGTGGGCGGGATTGGGACAGATACGCAGTATTTT. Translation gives CASSLPVGGIGTDTQYF.

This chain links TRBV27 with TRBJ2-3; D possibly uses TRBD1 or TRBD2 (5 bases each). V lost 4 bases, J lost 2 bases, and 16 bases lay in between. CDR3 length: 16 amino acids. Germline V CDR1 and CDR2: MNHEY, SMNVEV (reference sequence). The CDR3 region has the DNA TGTGCCAGCAGTTCCCCATCTTGGGGGTCCACAGATACGCAGTATTTT. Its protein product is CASSSPSWGSTDTQYF.

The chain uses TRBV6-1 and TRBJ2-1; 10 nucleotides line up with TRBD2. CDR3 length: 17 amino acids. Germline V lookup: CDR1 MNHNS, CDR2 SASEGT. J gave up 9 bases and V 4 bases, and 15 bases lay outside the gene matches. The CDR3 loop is CASSGLASGSFGGEQFF. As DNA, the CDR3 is TGTGCCAGCAGTGGACTCGCTAGCGGGAGTTTTGGTGGTGAGCAGTTCTTC.